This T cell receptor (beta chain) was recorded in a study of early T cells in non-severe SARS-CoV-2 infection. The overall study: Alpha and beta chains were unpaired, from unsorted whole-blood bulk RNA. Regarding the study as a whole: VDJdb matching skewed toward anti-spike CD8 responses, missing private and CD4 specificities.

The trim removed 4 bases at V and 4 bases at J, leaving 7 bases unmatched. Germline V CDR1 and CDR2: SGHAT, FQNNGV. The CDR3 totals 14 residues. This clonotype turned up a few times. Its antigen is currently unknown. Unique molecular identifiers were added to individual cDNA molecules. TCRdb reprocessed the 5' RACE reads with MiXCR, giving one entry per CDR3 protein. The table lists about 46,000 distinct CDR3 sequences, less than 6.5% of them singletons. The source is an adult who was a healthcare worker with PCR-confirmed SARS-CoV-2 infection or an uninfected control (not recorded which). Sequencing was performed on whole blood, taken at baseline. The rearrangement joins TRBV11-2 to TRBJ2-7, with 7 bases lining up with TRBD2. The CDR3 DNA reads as TGTGCCAGCAGCTCGGGACTGCGGGGGTACGAGCAGTACTTC. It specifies CASSSGLRGYEQYF.